This T cell receptor beta chain appears in the sequencing data of a study of blood T cell repertoires in COVID-19. On the study more broadly: Sites in the United States, Italy and Spain provided acute and convalescent COVID-19 samples. From T cells, B-cell-depleted T cells, or PBMCs came the material, which was cDNA or gDNA.

Followed longitudinally, the Seattle patients had been enrolled during active infection. In the source study's methods: From reference gene primer amplification, estimates of nucleated cell counts were derived. The assay was immunoSEQ multiplex PCR, and TCRdb's table has in-frame clones only and misses some. For V, J and clone size, that table is used; D and trimming come from the DNA. The sample carries over 90,000 clones, more than 80% recorded once. V lost 6 bases, J lost 1 base, and 16 bases lay in between. CDR1 is MNHEY, CDR2 SVGAGI, per germline. The CDR3 length is 15 residues. This clone was counted a few times.

The source of this sequence is a man of 80 years or more with COVID-19, enrolled during active disease. The chain joins TRBV6-5 to TRBJ2-7; a possible D gene is TRBD1 (6 bases). The sample taken for sequencing was peripheral blood. The CDR3 DNA follows: TGTGCCAGCAGCCTCGCAGAGGACAGTTCCTACGAGCAGTACTTC. This gives the protein CASSLAEDSSYEQYF.